This T cell receptor beta chain came from a study of blood T cell repertoires in COVID-19. Study in general: Samples came from the United States, Italy and Spain, spanning acute and convalescent COVID-19. Sample material is recorded as cDNA or gDNA derived from T cells, B-cell-depleted T cells, or PBMCs.

The study assigned cohorts using participant-reported clinical history. J was trimmed by 2 bases and V by 5 bases; bases with no gene match: 11. Germline-derived CDR1 and CDR2 are SGHTA and FQGNSA. This CDR3 contains 16 residues. Under the authors' procedure: Quantification of nucleated cells was approximated via reference gene primer amplification. The protocol was immunoSEQ multiplex PCR, while the TCRdb copy is restricted to in-frame clones and leaves out a portion. Clonal size and the V and J genes are those of that table, whereas D and trimming came from the DNA. The table shows some 150,000 clones, with less than 90% occurring only once.

The sequenced sample consisted of PBMCs or T cells enriched from blood (not recorded which). This TCR came from a human donor with acute COVID-19. The donor label of this sample is uncertain. V gene TRBV7-2 combines with J gene TRBJ2-5, with TRBD2 identical over 7 bases. CDR3 residues: CASSLDPWRGQETQYF. The CDR3 DNA sequence: TGTGCCAGCAGCCTAGACCCCTGGCGGGGGCAAGAGACCCAGTACTTC.